The 32 T cell receptor beta chains reported below all come from one sample, sequenced in a study of early T cells in non-severe SARS-CoV-2 infection. TCRdb re-derived calls from the 5' RACE reads in MiXCR, one entry per CDR3 protein. This table holds some 87,000 distinct CDR3 sequences, 9% to 14% found once. Specimen: whole blood. These receptors were obtained from an adult who was a healthcare worker with PCR-confirmed SARS-CoV-2 infection or an uninfected control (not recorded which).

This clonotype has a count of ten or more. J is TRBJ1-6 and V is TRBV19; 7 positions agree with TRBD1. The V and J ends lost 9 bases and 9 bases, in that order; junction bases with no gene match: 14. The CDR3 spans 15 residues. Germline CDR1 and CDR2: LNHDA and SQIVND (reference sequence). In DNA form, the CDR3 reads TGTGCCAGCCCAAAAACTGACAGGGCGCCTTCACCCCTCCACTTT. It codes for CASPKTDRAPSPLHF.

This clonotype was detected ten times or more. The V gene is TRBV5-4, the J gene TRBJ1-6; tentative D call: TRBD1 (5 bases). Deletions cut 0 bases from V and 10 bases from J, with 20 bases between. The CDR3 totals 17 residues. Germline loops: CDR1 SGHNT, CDR2 YYREEE (reference sequence). The CDR3 loop reads CASSLVLAGKIHSPLHF. Written as DNA, the CDR3 is TGTGCCAGCAGCTTGGTTCTTGCAGGGAAGATTCACTCACCCCTCCACTTT.

The J gene is TRBJ1-2, the V gene TRBV5-1; possibly TRBD1 for D (6 bases). Looked up from germline, CDR1 is SGHRS and CDR2 is YFSETQ. The CDR3 is 13 residues long. Trimming left V 4 bases short and J 4 bases short, with 11 bases between. In nucleotides, the CDR3 is TGCGCCAGCAGCGGGGGCAGCCTCTATGGCTACACCTTC. This encodes CASSGGSLYGYTF.

There are many counts of this clonotype. The chain links TRBV20-1 to TRBJ2-5, with D tentatively TRBD1 or TRBD2 (6 bases each). CDR3 length: 15 residues. V lost 5 bases, J lost 4 bases, and 20 bases lay in between. Germline loops: CDR1 DFQATT, CDR2 SNEGSKA (reference sequence). The CDR3 reads CSAGPPSGATETQYF. CDR3 DNA: TGCAGTGCTGGCCCCCCTTCGGGGGCAACAGAGACCCAGTACTTC.

This clonotype was seen ten or more times. The V and J genes are TRBV28 and TRBJ2-5; 10 positions match TRBD1. With 5 bases clipped from V and 0 bases from J, the junction kept 0 bases outside the gene matches. The CDR3 sequence is 14 residues long. The germline V gene has CDR1 MDHEN and CDR2 SYDVKM. The CDR3 sequence: CASSGTGDQETQYF. The CDR3 DNA reads as TGTGCCAGCAGTGGGACAGGGGACCAAGAGACCCAGTACTTC.

This clonotype was detected ten times or more. The V and J genes are TRBV2 and TRBJ2-1; 11 bases match TRBD2. Germline values: CDR1 SNHLY, CDR2 FYNNEI. V shed 5 bases and J 8 bases; nucleotides not matched to a gene: 11. CDR3 length equals 16 residues. This CDR3 reads CASSFGLAGGGHEQFF. DNA of the CDR3: TGTGCCAGCAGTTTCGGGCTAGCGGGAGGTGGTCATGAGCAGTTCTTC.

This clonotype showed up just a few times. The chain links TRBV5-1 to TRBJ2-2, with D maybe TRBD2 (5 bases). This CDR3 spans 13 amino acids. CDR1 and CDR2 (germline): SGHRS, YFSETQ. V shed 8 bases and J shed 0 bases, with 8 bases lying between them. The CDR3 region has the DNA TGCGCCAGGATCGGGACGAACACCGGGGAGCTGTTTTTT. Translated, it gives CARIGTNTGELFF.

This clonotype has more than one count but fewer than ten. As DNA, the CDR3 is TGCAGCGTTGATGCCGCTTCGGAGACCCAGTACTTC. It translates to CSVDAASETQYF. This chain links TRBV29-1 with TRBJ2-5; D call uncertain. CDR3 length equals 12 residues. The V gene's germline CDR1 is SQVTM and CDR2 ANQGSEA. The ends were cut back, 3 bases at V and 5 bases at J, with 10 bases in the middle.

Only a few counts were recorded for this clonotype. V usage is TRBV27 and J usage is TRBJ2-7; 7 positions match TRBD2. This CDR3 has 14 amino acids. V gave up 2 bases and J gave up 5 bases; unmatched junction bases: 6. Germline lookup yields CDR1 MNHEY and CDR2 SMNVEV (reference sequence). CDR3 sequence: CASSLDAGVNEQYF. CDR3 nucleotide sequence: TGTGCCAGCAGTTTAGATGCGGGGGTTAACGAGCAGTACTTC.

The chain is built from TRBV29-1 and TRBJ1-5; 8 bases map to TRBD1. The germline gives CDR1 SQVTM, CDR2 ANQGSEA. The CDR3 contains 12 residues. J was trimmed by 7 bases and V by 5 bases; bases with no gene match: 4. The CDR3 spells CSVQTGDQPQHF. DNA for the CDR3: TGCAGCGTTCAGACAGGGGACCAGCCCCAGCATTTT.

The chain is built from TRBV4-1 and TRBJ1-6; no clear D gene. The CDR3 totals 14 residues. CDR1 is MGHRA, CDR2 YSYEKL, per germline. The V end lost 1 base, the J end lost 12 bases, and 13 bases lay between the germline ends. CDR3 protein: CASSQVSLMGPLHF. The CDR3 DNA reads as TGCGCCAGCAGCCAAGTATCTCTGATGGGACCCCTCCACTTT.

This clonotype was observed a handful of times. J is TRBJ2-1 and V is TRBV6-5; 7 positions agree with TRBD2. The V gene's germline CDR1 is MNHEY and CDR2 SVGAGI. The V and J ends lost 9 bases and 8 bases, in that order; junction bases with no gene match: 10. This CDR3 spans 13 amino acids. The CDR3 coding sequence is TGTGCCAGTAAGCGGGATTCTTTCGATGAGCAGTTCTTC. It encodes CASKRDSFDEQFF.

Many counts were recorded for this clonotype. This rearrangement joins TRBV20-1 to TRBJ1-5; TRBD1 matches at 7 bases. The CDR3 has 15 amino acids. Germline trimming cut 0 bases from V and 6 bases from J; bases unmatched to any gene: 8. CDR1 is DFQATT, CDR2 SNEGSKA, per germline (reference sequence). The CDR3 loop reads CSARDPQGGFQPQHF. In DNA, the CDR3 is TGCAGTGCTAGAGACCCCCAGGGGGGGTTTCAGCCCCAGCATTTT.

This clonotype was seen repeatedly, ten times or more. V is TRBV18 and J is TRBJ1-1; D is possibly TRBD1 (5 bases). Looked up from germline, CDR1 is KGHSH and CDR2 is LQKENI. The ends were cut back, 5 bases at V and 5 bases at J, with 15 bases in the middle. The CDR3 consists of 14 residues. The CDR3 DNA sequence: TGTGCCAGCTCATTCGGGCCCCCAGGGACTGAAGCTTTCTTT. It codes for CASSFGPPGTEAFF.

This clonotype was counted at least ten times. The chain links TRBV5-1 to TRBJ2-1, with D unclear. Germline V gene data show CDR1 as SGHRS and CDR2 as YFSETQ. The CDR3 consists of 14 residues. Trimming left V 1 base short and J 3 bases short, with 8 bases between. Written as DNA, the CDR3 is TGCGCCAGCAGCTTGTCCTCCCTCTACAATGAGCAGTTCTTC. Protein: CASSLSSLYNEQFF.

This clonotype appeared once. CDR3 loop: CASSVQGGYEQYF. CDR3 in DNA: TGTGCCAGCAGCGTACAGGGAGGATACGAGCAGTACTTC. V gene TRBV9 combines with J gene TRBJ2-7; tentative D call: TRBD2 (6 bases). This CDR3 is built from 13 residues. In germline, CDR1 is SGDLS, CDR2 YYNGEE. V shed 1 base and J shed 4 bases, with 9 bases lying between them.

This clonotype was seen many times. The CDR3 DNA reads as TGTGCCAGCAGTACCCTCAGGGGGGGGAACACTGAAGCTTTCTTT. This codes for CASSTLRGGNTEAFF. The rearrangement links TRBV12-3 or TRBV12-4 to TRBJ1-1, with TRBD1 matching over 7 bases. This CDR3 comprises 15 residues. V trimming: 5 bases; J trimming: 1 base; junction bases outside the gene matches: 7.

This clonotype was recorded many times. The chain uses TRBV18 and TRBJ2-4, with D possibly called TRBD1 or TRBD2 (5 bases each). Germline V gene data show CDR1 as KGHSH and CDR2 as LQKENI. The CDR3 totals 14 residues. The ends were cut back, 5 bases at V and 10 bases at J, with 18 bases in the middle. CDR3 in DNA: TGTGCCAGCTCAGACCAGGACATGACGGGAATTCAGTACTTC. Translation: CASSDQDMTGIQYF.

Points on this clonotype: This may come from a read error, since a much larger clone is one base off. The chain recombines TRBV5-1 with TRBJ1-3, with unresolved D. This CDR3 has 15 residues. CDR1 and CDR2 from the germline V gene are SGHRS and YFSETQ. This chain's CDR3 is CVSSTGPSSGNTIYF. The CDR3 DNA reads as TGCGTCAGCAGCACCGGACCAAGCTCTGGAAACACCATATATTTT.

The V gene is TRBV20-1, the J gene TRBJ2-7; tentatively, D is TRBD2 (6 bases). Germline V CDR1 and CDR2: DFQATT, SNEGSKA (reference sequence). The CDR3 has 16 amino acids. Trimming removed 6 bases from V and 4 bases from J, with 25 bases in between. The CDR3 sequence: CSALTGDQGFEYEQYF. The CDR3 coding sequence is TGCAGTGCCCTCACGGGGGACCAGGGTTTTGAGTACGAGCAGTACTTC.

J is TRBJ2-5 and V is TRBV6-6; D ambiguous. The ends were cut back, 3 bases at V and 1 base at J, with 6 bases in the middle. The germline V gene encodes CDR1 MNHNY and CDR2 SVGAGI (reference sequence). This CDR3 has 13 residues. The chain's CDR3 is CASSYIAQETQYF. The DNA for the CDR3 is TGTGCCAGCAGTTATATAGCCCAAGAGACCCAGTACTTC.

This chain links TRBV5-4 with TRBJ1-2; 9 nucleotides align to TRBD1. Germline trimming cut 4 bases from V and 4 bases from J; bases unmatched to any gene: 8. CDR3 size: 15 residues. Germline CDR1 reads SGHNT; CDR2 reads YYREEE (reference sequence). CDR3 nucleotide sequence: TGTGCCAGCAGCCCTAGGACAGGGGATCTCTATGGCTACACCTTC. It is translated as CASSPRTGDLYGYTF.

The J gene is TRBJ2-1, the V gene TRBV2; D not certain. Germline lookup yields CDR1 SNHLY and CDR2 FYNNEI. V was clipped by 1 base and J by 1 base, with 5 bases between them. This CDR3 comprises 14 residues. CDR3 nucleotides: TGTGCCAGCAGTGAAGGGCGGTCCTACAATGAGCAGTTCTTC. It yields the protein CASSEGRSYNEQFF. Combining the CDR3 with reference TRBV2 and TRBJ2-1 gives the whole variable domain EPEVTQTPSHQVTQMGQEVILRCVPISNHLYFYWYRQILGQKVEFLVSFYNNEISEKSEIFDDQFSVERPDGSNFTLKIRSTKLEDSAMYFCASSEGRSYNEQFFGPGTRLTVL.

This clonotype was counted ten times or more. The J gene is TRBJ2-3, the V gene TRBV19; 7 bases map to TRBD1. Germline values: CDR1 LNHDA, CDR2 SQIVND (reference sequence). This CDR3 has 14 amino acids. After removal of 6 bases from V and 5 bases from J, the junction contained 8 bases not matched to a gene. CDR3 DNA sequence: TGTGCCAGTAGGACAGGGCCCCCGGGAGATACGCAGTATTTT. Protein: CASRTGPPGDTQYF.

This clonotype was detected a few times. The chain uses TRBV5-1 and TRBJ1-4; D remains ambiguous. CDR1 is SGHRS, CDR2 YFSETQ, per germline. Trimming pared 0 bases from V and 8 bases from J, leaving 17 bases between. CDR3 length: 16 amino acids. The CDR3 here is CASSLGIQDGVEKLFF. The CDR3 DNA is TGCGCCAGCAGCTTGGGTATTCAGGACGGAGTGGAAAAACTGTTTTTT.

In its sample, this clonotype was seen many times. The rearrangement joins TRBV11-3 to TRBJ1-1, with D perhaps matching TRBD1 (5 bases). The CDR3 is made up of 12 amino acids. Trimming removed 4 bases from V and 10 bases from J, with 13 bases in between. Germline loops: CDR1 SGHNT, CDR2 YENEEA. The CDR3 spells CASSSRQRSAFF. CDR3 DNA sequence: TGTGCCAGCAGCTCCCGACAGCGTTCAGCTTTCTTT. The full variable domain, completed using reference TRBV11-3 and TRBJ1-1, is EAGVVQSPRYKIIEKKQPVAFWCNPISGHNTLYWYLQNLGQGPELLIRYENEEAVDDSQLPKDRFSAERLKGVDSTLKIQPAELGDSAVYLCASSSRQRSAFFGQGTRLTVV.

This clonotype was counted a few times. The gene calls are TRBV5-6 and TRBJ1-1; the D gene is possibly TRBD1 (5 bases). There are 17 residues in the CDR3. Germline CDR1 and CDR2: SGHDT and YYEEEE. V was pared by 0 bases and J by 0 bases, with 15 bases between. This CDR3 is CASSLGGVDSMNTEAFF. The CDR3 bases are TGTGCCAGCAGCTTGGGAGGGGTCGACAGCATGAACACTGAAGCTTTCTTT.

This chain joins TRBV28 and TRBJ2-1; D is uncertain. The CDR3 sequence is 15 residues long. Germline assignment: CDR1 MDHEN and CDR2 SYDVKM. V lost 7 bases to trimming and J lost 0 bases, with 13 bases between them. The CDR3 protein is CASTPIRISYNEQFF. DNA of the CDR3: TGTGCCAGCACCCCGATCCGGATCTCCTACAATGAGCAGTTCTTC.

The chain couples TRBV7-2 to TRBJ1-4; TRBD1 is a possible D gene (5 bases). There are 15 residues in the CDR3. The germline V and J ends were trimmed by 2 bases and 6 bases, with 13 bases remaining between them. Germline CDR1 is SGHTA and CDR2 is FQGNSA. The CDR3 sequence is CASSLRGLAYEKLFF. The CDR3 DNA is TGTGCCAGCAGCTTACGGGGACTCGCGTATGAAAAACTGTTTTTT.

This clonotype was seen ten or more times. The V call is TRBV9, the J call TRBJ2-1; D might be TRBD1 or TRBD2, each matching 5 bases. The CDR3 has 15 amino acids. Germline CDR1 is SGDLS and CDR2 is YYNGEE. Deletions cut 0 bases from V and 2 bases from J, with 9 bases between. DNA for the CDR3: TGTGCCAGCAGCGTAGTCGTGGGACCCTACAATGAGCAGTTCTTC. Amino acids: CASSVVVGPYNEQFF.

This clonotype has ten or more counts. The chain recombines TRBV19 with TRBJ2-7, with TRBD2 matching over 8 bases. Germline CDR1 and CDR2: LNHDA and SQIVND (reference sequence). CDR3 length: 17 residues. The trim removed 3 bases at V and 4 bases at J, leaving 14 bases unmatched. The CDR3 here is CASSISRGADTEYEQYF. CDR3 DNA: TGTGCCAGTAGTATCTCGCGGGGGGCCGATACCGAATACGAGCAGTACTTC.

Written as DNA, the CDR3 is TGCAGCGTTGCTCGGACAGGTAGAACAGATACGCAGTATTTT. Amino acids: CSVARTGRTDTQYF. V and J are TRBV29-1 and TRBJ2-3; 7 positions agree with TRBD1. The germline CDR1 and CDR2 sequences are SQVTM and ANQGSEA. Trimming took 4 bases from V and 3 from J; bases not matched to a gene: 7. The CDR3 sequence is 14 residues long.